Below are 19 T cell receptor beta chains sequenced from a single sample in a study of OX40 agonist ivuxolimab in advanced cancers. Produced via immunoSEQ multiplex PCR; TCRdb's table is partial and in-frame only. The sample shows some 70,000 clones, just over 90% of them seen only once. The sample here was CD4+ or CD8+ T cells sorted from blood, taken in a trial of the OX40 agonist ivuxolimab. The source of these receptors is an adult with an advanced solid tumor such as melanoma, head and neck, liver or kidney cancer.

This clone was counted only a few times. The J gene is TRBJ1-3, the V gene TRBV28; TRBD1 matches 9 bases. Germline V CDR1 and CDR2: MDHEN, SYDVKM. The CDR3 is made up of 16 amino acids. V dropped 1 base and J dropped 4; count of bases not matched to a gene: 5. The CDR3 protein is CASSLSDRGGGNTIYF. DNA of the CDR3: TGTGCCAGCAGTTTATCGGACAGGGGAGGAGGAAACACCATATATTTT.

The J gene is TRBJ2-5, the V gene TRBV30, with 7 bases fitting TRBD2. Germline V lookup: CDR1 GTSNPN, CDR2 SVGIG (reference sequence). V shed 5 bases, J shed 4 bases, and the junction held 4 bases outside the gene matches. This CDR3 has 12 amino acids. DNA for the CDR3: TGTGCCTGGGATGGGGGGGGAGAGACCCAGTACTTC. Protein: CAWDGGGETQYF.

J is TRBJ2-1 and V is TRBV19, with D perhaps TRBD1 (6 bases). The CDR3 contains 18 residues. V lost 7 bases, J lost 0 bases, and 22 bases lay in between. Germline loops: CDR1 LNHDA, CDR2 SQIVND (reference sequence). The CDR3 DNA is TGTGCCAGTACCCCCCTGGGGGCCGGGCCAAGCTCCTACAATGAGCAGTTCTTC. The encoded protein is CASTPLGAGPSSYNEQFF.

The V call is TRBV2, the J call TRBJ2-7; D assignment may be TRBD1 or TRBD2 (5 bases each). Germline-derived CDR1 and CDR2 are SNHLY and FYNNEI. This CDR3 has 15 residues. Trimming shortened V by 3 bases and J by 2 bases, and 14 bases separated the two germline ends. This CDR3 reads CASSERPGATYEQYF. DNA of the CDR3: TGTGCCAGCAGTGAGAGACCCGGGGCCACCTACGAGCAGTACTTC.

The chain recombines TRBV6-5 with TRBJ1-3; D is uncertain. Trimming left V 7 bases short and J 1 base short, with 14 bases between. Germline V gives CDR1 MNHEY, CDR2 SVGAGI. The CDR3 spans 15 residues. This CDR3 reads CASISGDRSGNTIYF. DNA of the CDR3: TGTGCCAGCATATCCGGTGACCGTTCTGGAAACACCATATATTTT.

This chain uses TRBV28 with TRBJ1-5, with 8 bases matching TRBD1. Trimming cost V 3 bases and J 4 bases; bases outside gene matches: 5. CDR1 and CDR2 from the germline V gene are MDHEN and SYDVKM. This CDR3 comprises 15 residues. This CDR3 is CASSFSRGRNQPQHF. Written as DNA, the CDR3 is TGTGCCAGCAGTTTCAGCAGGGGGCGAAATCAGCCCCAGCATTTT.

The chain uses TRBV28 and TRBJ2-5, with a weak D call TRBD1 (7 bases). The CDR3 has 14 residues. Trimming removed 5 bases at V and 5 bases at J, with 15 bases between. CDR1 is MDHEN, CDR2 SYDVKM, per germline. The CDR3 reads CASSGQGGEETQYF. The CDR3 DNA follows: TGTGCCAGCAGTGGTCAGGGGGGCGAGGAGACCCAGTACTTC.

V usage is TRBV5-4 and J usage is TRBJ1-2, with 9 bases that match TRBD1. CDR1 is SGHNT and CDR2 is YYREEE in the germline V gene (reference sequence). This CDR3 is 15 amino acids long. V lost 0 bases and J lost 5; bases outside the gene matches: 5. This CDR3 is CASSLGQGEGYGYTF. CDR3 in DNA: TGTGCCAGCAGCTTGGGACAGGGGGAGGGGTATGGCTACACCTTC.

This chain joins TRBV11-3 and TRBJ1-1, with D maybe TRBD1 (5 bases). CDR1 is SGHNT and CDR2 is YENEEA in the germline V gene. The CDR3 sequence is 13 residues long. The V end lost 3 bases, the J end lost 11 bases, and 16 bases lay between the germline ends. CDR3 sequence reads: CASSLYEGLVAFF. The DNA for the CDR3 is TGTGCCAGCAGCTTGTACGAGGGACTGGTGGCTTTCTTT.

CDR3 sequence reads: CASSTGQEGRTDTQYF. CDR3 bases: TGTGCCAGCTCAACCGGACAGGAGGGGCGCACAGATACGCAGTATTTT. J is TRBJ2-3 and V is TRBV11-3; TRBD1 is a possible D gene (7 bases). Trimming removed 8 bases from V and 1 base from J, with 19 bases in between. Germline V CDR1 and CDR2: SGHNT, YENEEA. The CDR3 runs to 16 residues.

V gene TRBV11-2 combines with J gene TRBJ2-7; 13 bases agree with TRBD2. Trimming cost V 5 bases and J 3 bases; bases outside gene matches: 10. Germline CDR1 is SGHAT and CDR2 is FQNNGV. The CDR3 covers 17 residues. This CDR3 reads CASSSGTSGNYGYEQYF. CDR3 in DNA: TGTGCCAGCAGCAGTGGGACTAGCGGGAACTATGGCTACGAGCAGTACTTC.

J is TRBJ2-5 and V is TRBV19; D is ambiguous. The germline V and J ends were trimmed by 5 bases and 5 bases, with 9 bases remaining between them. Germline V gene sequence: CDR1 LNHDA, CDR2 SQIVND (reference sequence). This CDR3 is built from 12 residues. CDR3 protein: CASSDLVETQYF. DNA of the CDR3: TGTGCCAGTAGTGACTTGGTGGAGACCCAGTACTTC. Looking up the rest from reference TRBV19 and TRBJ2-5 gives the full variable domain: DGGITQSPKYLFRKEGQNVTLSCEQNLNHDAMYWYRQDPGQGLRLIYYSQIVNDFQKGDIAEGYSVSREKKESFPLTVTSAQKNPTAFYLCASSDLVETQYFGPGTRLLVL.

The genes are TRBV10-3 and TRBJ1-1; D might be TRBD1 (5 bases). CDR1 is ENHRY and CDR2 is SYGVKD in the germline V gene. There are 15 residues in the CDR3. The CDR3 reads CAARSITGENTEAFF. The CDR3 DNA reads TGTGCGGCCCGGAGCATAACAGGAGAGAACACTGAAGCTTTCTTT.

The gene calls are TRBV7-9 and TRBJ1-6; D remains ambiguous. Germline CDR1 is SEHNR and CDR2 is FQNEAQ (reference sequence). CDR3 length equals 14 residues. The V gene lost 1 base and the J gene lost 7 bases, with 8 bases spanning the gap. This CDR3 is CASSLDPGNSPLHF. CDR3 DNA: TGTGCCAGCAGCTTAGACCCGGGCAATTCACCCCTCCACTTT.

V usage is TRBV6-1 and J usage is TRBJ2-3; D gene ambiguous. The CDR3 extends over 11 amino acids. Germline V gene sequence: CDR1 MNHNS, CDR2 SASEGT. Between the trimmed V and J ends, which lost 3 bases and 7 bases, there was a span of 5 bases. CDR3 bases: TGTGCCAGCAGTGAGGGGAATACGCAGTATTTT. It yields the protein CASSEGNTQYF.

The V and J genes are TRBV15 and TRBJ2-3; the D gene is possibly TRBD2 (7 bases). Germline CDR1 reads LNHNV; CDR2 reads YYDKDF (reference sequence). The CDR3 sequence is 16 residues long. Trimming left V 4 bases short and J 2 bases short, with 16 bases between. The chain's CDR3 is CATSTHDGGLTDTQYF. The CDR3 DNA follows: TGTGCCACCAGCACCCACGACGGGGGGCTCACAGATACGCAGTATTTT.

V usage is TRBV18 and J usage is TRBJ1-4; 7 positions match TRBD1. Trimming cost V 3 bases and J 5 bases; bases outside gene matches: 9. The CDR3 covers 16 residues. CDR1 and CDR2 (germline): KGHSH, LQKENI. The CDR3: CASSPVSAGGNEKLFF. CDR3 nucleotide sequence: TGTGCCAGCTCACCTGTCTCCGCAGGGGGAAATGAAAAACTGTTTTTT.

The chain employs TRBV10-3 and TRBJ1-1; no definite D call. This CDR3 is 12 amino acids long. Per germline, CDR1 ENHRY and CDR2 SYGVKD. The V end lost 4 bases, the J end lost 7 bases, and 10 bases lay between the germline ends. CDR3 in amino acids: CAISGTALEAFF. The CDR3 DNA reads as TGTGCCATCAGTGGGACGGCCCTTGAAGCTTTCTTT.

V is TRBV5-8 and J is TRBJ2-5; possibly TRBD1 or TRBD2 for D (6 bases each). Germline lookup yields CDR1 SGHTS and CDR2 YDEGEE. The CDR3 totals 15 residues. Trimming left V 2 bases short and J 1 base short, with 12 bases between. CDR3 DNA sequence: TGTGCCAGCAGCTTCTTTAGGGGGGCCCAAGAGACCCAGTACTTC. The encoded protein is CASSFFRGAQETQYF. The whole variable domain, filled in from reference TRBV5-8 and TRBJ2-5, reads EAGVTQSPTHLIKTRGQQATLRCSPISGHTSVYWYQQALGLGLQFLLWYDEGEERNRGNFPPRFSGRQFPNYSSELNVNALELEDSALYLCASSFFRGAQETQYFGPGTRLLVL.